This T cell receptor beta chain was sequenced in a study of T cell clonotyping in hematopoietic cell transplantation. Measured with immunoSEQ multiplex PCR; TCRdb has only the in-frame clones, and not every one. Altogether tens of thousands of clones are present, 94% being singletons, with the ten largest covering about 0.81%. A few counts support this clone. Antigen: not known. Study findings and constraints: At the given depth, recipient repertoires were over 97% de novo clonotypes. After transplant, recipient diversity fell while pathologically expanded clonotypes grew through day 180.

V lost 5 bases and J lost 0, with 13 bases in between. Germline values: CDR1 SEHNR, CDR2 FQNEAQ (reference sequence). This CDR3 has 16 amino acids. This chain links TRBV7-9 with TRBJ2-2; no firm D call. This clonotype was sampled from a woman in her 50s in good health. Some clones in this sample may be carry-over from other donors' samples. Material: peripheral blood mononuclear cells. The CDR3 DNA follows: TGTGCCAGCAGCACTCAACGAATCACGAACACCGGGGAGCTGTTTTTT. Translated, it gives CASSTQRITNTGELFF.